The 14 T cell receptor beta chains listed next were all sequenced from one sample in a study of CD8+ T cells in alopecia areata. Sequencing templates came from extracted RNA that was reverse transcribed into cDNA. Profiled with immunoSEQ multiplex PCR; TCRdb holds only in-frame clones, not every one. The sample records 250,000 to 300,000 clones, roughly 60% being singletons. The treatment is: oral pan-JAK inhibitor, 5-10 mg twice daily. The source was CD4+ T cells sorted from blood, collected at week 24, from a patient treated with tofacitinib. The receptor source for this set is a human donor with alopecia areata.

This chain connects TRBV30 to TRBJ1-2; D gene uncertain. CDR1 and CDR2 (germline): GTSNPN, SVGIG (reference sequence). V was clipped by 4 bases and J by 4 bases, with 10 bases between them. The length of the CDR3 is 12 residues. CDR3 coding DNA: TGTGCCTGGAAAGTATCCCCCTATGGCTACACCTTC. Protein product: CAWKVSPYGYTF.

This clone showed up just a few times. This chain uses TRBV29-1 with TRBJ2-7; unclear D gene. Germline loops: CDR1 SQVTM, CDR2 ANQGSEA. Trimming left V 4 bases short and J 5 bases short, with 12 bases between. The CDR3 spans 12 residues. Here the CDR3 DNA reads TGCAGCGTTGCCCTGGGTAGCAACGAGCAGTACTTC. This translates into CSVALGSNEQYF.

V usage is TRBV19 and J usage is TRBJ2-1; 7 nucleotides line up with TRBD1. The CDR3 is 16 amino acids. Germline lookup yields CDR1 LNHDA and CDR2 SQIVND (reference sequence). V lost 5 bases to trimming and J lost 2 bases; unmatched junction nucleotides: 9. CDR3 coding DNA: TGTGCCAGTAGTCTCGACAGGGTAGGTCCCTACAATGAGCAGTTCTTC. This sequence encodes CASSLDRVGPYNEQFF.

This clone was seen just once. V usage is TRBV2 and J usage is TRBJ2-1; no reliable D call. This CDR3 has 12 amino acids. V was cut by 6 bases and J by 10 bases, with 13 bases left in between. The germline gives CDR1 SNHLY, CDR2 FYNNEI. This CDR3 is CASSPQAGEQFF. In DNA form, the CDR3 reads TGTGCCAGCAGCCCCCAAGCCGGCGAGCAGTTCTTC.

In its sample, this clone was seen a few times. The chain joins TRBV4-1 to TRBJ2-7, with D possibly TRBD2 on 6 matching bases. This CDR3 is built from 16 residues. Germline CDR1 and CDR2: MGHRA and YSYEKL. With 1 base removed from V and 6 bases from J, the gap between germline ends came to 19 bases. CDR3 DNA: TGCGCCAGCAGCCAAGCCACTGGGACTCCCGTGGGCGAGCAGTACTTC. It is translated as CASSQATGTPVGEQYF.

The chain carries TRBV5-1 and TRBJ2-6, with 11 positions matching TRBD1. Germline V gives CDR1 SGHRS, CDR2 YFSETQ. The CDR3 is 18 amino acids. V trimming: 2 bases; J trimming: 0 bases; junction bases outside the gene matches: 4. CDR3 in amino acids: CASSFRDRGSSGANVLTF. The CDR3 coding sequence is TGCGCCAGCAGCTTCCGGGACAGGGGGTCCTCTGGGGCCAACGTCCTGACTTTC.

The chain's CDR3 is CASSLLAGAPWAGELFF. Here the CDR3 DNA reads TGTGCCAGCAGCTTACTAGCGGGGGCCCCTTGGGCCGGGGAGCTGTTTTTT. The J gene is TRBJ2-2, the V gene TRBV7-9; TRBD2 aligns across 10 bases. V lost 2 bases to trimming and J lost 6 bases; unmatched junction nucleotides: 9. CDR1 is SEHNR and CDR2 is FQNEAQ in the germline V gene (reference sequence). This CDR3 comprises 17 residues.

The CDR3 DNA is TGTGCCAGCAGCTTGGCCGGGGTATTCCAAGAGACCCAGTACTTC. Translation gives CASSLAGVFQETQYF. V is TRBV5-6 and J is TRBJ2-5, with a possible D match to TRBD2 (5 bases). Per the germline V gene, CDR1 is SGHDT and CDR2 is YYEEEE. The ends were cut back, 0 bases at V and 1 base at J, with 10 bases in the middle. There are 15 residues in the CDR3.

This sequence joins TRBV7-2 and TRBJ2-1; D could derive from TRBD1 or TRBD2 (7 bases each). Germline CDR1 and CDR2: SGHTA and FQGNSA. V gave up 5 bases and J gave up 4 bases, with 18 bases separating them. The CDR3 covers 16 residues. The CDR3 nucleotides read TGTGCCAGCAGCCTAAGACAGGGAGGGGGATACAATGAGCAGTTCTTC. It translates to CASSLRQGGGYNEQFF.

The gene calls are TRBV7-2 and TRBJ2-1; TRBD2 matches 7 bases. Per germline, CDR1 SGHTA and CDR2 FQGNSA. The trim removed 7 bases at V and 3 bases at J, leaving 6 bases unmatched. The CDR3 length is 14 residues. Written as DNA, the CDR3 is TGTGCCAGCAAACAAGGGACTATCTACAATGAGCAGTTCTTC. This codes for CASKQGTIYNEQFF.

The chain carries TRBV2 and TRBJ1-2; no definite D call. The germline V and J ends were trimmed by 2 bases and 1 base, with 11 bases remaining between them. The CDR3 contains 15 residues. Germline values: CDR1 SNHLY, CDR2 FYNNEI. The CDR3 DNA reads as TGTGCCAGCAGTGAACGGCAGGCCATTAACTATGGCTACACCTTC. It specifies CASSERQAINYGYTF.

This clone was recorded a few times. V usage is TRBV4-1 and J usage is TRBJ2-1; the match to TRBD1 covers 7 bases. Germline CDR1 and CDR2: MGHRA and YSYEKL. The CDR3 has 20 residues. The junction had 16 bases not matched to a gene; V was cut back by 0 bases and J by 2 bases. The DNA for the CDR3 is TGCGCCAGCAGCCAAGAAAACTCCCCCTCGACAGGGCGACCCTACAATGAGCAGTTCTTC. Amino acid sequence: CASSQENSPSTGRPYNEQFF.

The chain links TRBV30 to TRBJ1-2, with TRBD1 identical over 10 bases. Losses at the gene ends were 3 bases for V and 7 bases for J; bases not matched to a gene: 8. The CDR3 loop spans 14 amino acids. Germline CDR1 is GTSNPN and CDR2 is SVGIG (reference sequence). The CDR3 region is CAWSRQGARTGYTF. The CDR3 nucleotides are TGTGCCTGGAGCCGACAGGGGGCCCGTACTGGCTACACCTTC.

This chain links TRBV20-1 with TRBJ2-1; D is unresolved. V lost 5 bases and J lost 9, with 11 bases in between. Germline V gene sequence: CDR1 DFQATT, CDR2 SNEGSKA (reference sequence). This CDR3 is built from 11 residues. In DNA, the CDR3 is TGCAGTGCTGAGCAACATCCTGAGCAGTTCTTC. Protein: CSAEQHPEQFF.